One sample yielded the 13 T cell receptor beta chains listed below, sequenced in a study of T cell responses to AZD1222 COVID-19 vaccine. TCRdb keeps only in-frame clones here, not all; method: immunoSEQ multiplex PCR. The repertoire holds 15,000 to 20,000 clones, with over 85% as singletons. Sequences were derived from peripheral blood, sampled 28 days after the second AZD1222 dose. Receptors originate from an adult who received the AZD1222 COVID-19 vaccine.

The J gene is TRBJ2-7, the V gene TRBV27; D ambiguous. V lost 6 bases and J 2 bases, leaving 11 bases between the germline ends. Germline CDR1 is MNHEY and CDR2 is SMNVEV (reference sequence). The CDR3 sequence is 13 residues long. The CDR3 sequence is CASSPRSTYEQYF. The CDR3, as DNA: TGTGCCAGCAGCCCCCGGAGCACCTACGAGCAGTACTTC.

The DNA of the CDR3 is TGTGCCAGCAGCTTAGGTTACTTAGCCAAAAACATTCAGTACTTC. Its translation: CASSLGYLAKNIQYF. The rearrangement uses TRBV7-2 and TRBJ2-4; D not certain. The germline CDR1 and CDR2 sequences are SGHTA and FQGNSA. The CDR3 extends over 15 amino acids. Deletions cut 1 base from V and 0 bases from J, with 7 bases between.

This chain connects TRBV2 to TRBJ1-2, with 7 bases lining up with TRBD1. The CDR3 sequence is 14 residues long. V trimming: 7 bases; J trimming: 8 bases; junction bases outside the gene matches: 13. Germline CDR1 reads SNHLY; CDR2 reads FYNNEI. This CDR3 is CASTSRGQSGGYTF. The CDR3 DNA reads TGTGCCAGCACCTCTCGGGGACAGTCAGGCGGCTACACCTTC.

The chain recombines TRBV6-2 or TRBV6-3 with TRBJ2-7; 7 nucleotides match TRBD1. The CDR3 extends over 14 amino acids. From germline, CDR1 is MNHEY and CDR2 SVGEGT. The V gene end was trimmed by 5 bases and the J gene end by 4 bases; junction bases not matched to a gene: 8. The CDR3 reads CASSATGVKYEQYF. CDR3 bases: TGTGCCAGCAGTGCTACAGGGGTTAAGTACGAGCAGTACTTC.

This clone was observed once. The chain is built from TRBV18 and TRBJ2-1, with TRBD2 identical over 11 bases. Trimming took 3 bases from V and 7 from J; bases not matched to a gene: 8. From germline, CDR1 is KGHSH and CDR2 LQKENI. This CDR3 is 16 amino acids long. CDR3 residues: CASSPPTSGSGNEQFF. The DNA of the CDR3 is TGTGCCAGCTCACCTCCTACTAGCGGGAGTGGGAATGAGCAGTTCTTC.

This chain uses TRBV28 with TRBJ1-5; tentatively, D is TRBD1 (5 bases). The CDR3 has 16 amino acids. V was pared by 3 bases and J by 1 base, with 13 bases between. Germline CDR1 MDHEN, CDR2 SYDVKM. The CDR3 sequence is CASSFGVQESNQPQHF. The DNA for the CDR3 is TGTGCCAGCAGTTTTGGGGTACAGGAAAGCAATCAGCCCCAGCATTTT. Looking up the rest from reference TRBV28 and TRBJ1-5 gives the full variable domain: DVKVTQSSRYLVKRTGEKVFLECVQDMDHENMFWYRQDPGLGLRLIYFSYDVKMKEKGDIPEGYSVSREKKERFSLILESASTNQTSMYLCASSFGVQESNQPQHFGDGTRLSIL.

The CDR3 sequence is CASSFGLVGETQYF. The CDR3 DNA follows: TGTGCCAGCAGCTTTGGGCTAGTCGGGGAGACCCAGTACTTC. The chain uses TRBV11-1 and TRBJ2-5; no clear D. Germline lookup yields CDR1 SGHAT and CDR2 FQDESV (reference sequence). The V end was cut by 3 bases, the J end by 5 bases, with 13 bases between. The CDR3 runs to 14 residues.

The genes are TRBV11-3 and TRBJ1-3; D gene unclear. Between the trimmed V and J ends, which lost 5 bases and 0 bases, there was a span of 17 bases. Per germline, CDR1 SGHNT and CDR2 YENEEA. The CDR3 has 17 amino acids. The CDR3 protein is CASSPPPEGTSGNTIYF. The CDR3 bases are TGTGCCAGCAGCCCACCCCCCGAGGGCACCTCTGGAAACACCATATATTTT. Using reference TRBV11-3 and TRBJ1-3 for the parts outside the CDR3, the full variable domain is EAGVVQSPRYKIIEKKQPVAFWCNPISGHNTLYWYLQNLGQGPELLIRYENEEAVDDSQLPKDRFSAERLKGVDSTLKIQPAELGDSAVYLCASSPPPEGTSGNTIYFGEGSWLTVV.

This sequence joins TRBV4-2 and TRBJ1-1; weak D call: TRBD1 (6 bases). Per germline, CDR1 LGHNA and CDR2 YNFKEQ. The CDR3 runs 16 residues. V lost 3 bases and J lost 7, with 21 bases in between. CDR3 residues: CASSQLKTGTMSEAFF. Here the CDR3 DNA reads TGTGCCAGCAGCCAGCTAAAAACCGGGACAATGAGTGAAGCTTTCTTT.

The chain has TRBV28 and TRBJ2-5, with D hard to call. CDR1 and CDR2 (germline): MDHEN, SYDVKM. V was clipped by 2 bases and J by 1 base, with 14 bases between them. The CDR3 is made up of 16 amino acids. CDR3 DNA: TGTGCCAGCAGTTTAGGCCTGTCTAAATTCCAAGAGACCCAGTACTTC. Encoded protein: CASSLGLSKFQETQYF.

V usage is TRBV12-2 and J usage is TRBJ1-2; the table calls TRBD1, which could not be checked here. TRBV12-2 is marked as a pseudogene. The CDR3 totals 19 residues. This chain's CDR3 is CASAKSPTYEQGRGSGYTF. The CDR3 DNA reads TGTGCAAGCGCTAAATCACCCACCTATGAACAGGGTCGGGGATCTGGCTACACCTTC.

This clone was seen only once. The chain uses TRBV29-1 and TRBJ1-1; D uncertain. The CDR3 length is 12 residues. The V gene lost 1 base and the J gene lost 6 bases, with 9 bases spanning the gap. The germline V gene has CDR1 SQVTM and CDR2 ANQGSEA. In DNA form, the CDR3 reads TGCAGCGTTGAAGGGGGTGGACCTGAAGCTTTCTTT. Translating gives CSVEGGGPEAFF.

This clone was detected only once. CDR3 sequence: CASSYRQGRGQPQHF. The CDR3 region has the DNA TGTGCCAGCAGTTACCGACAGGGGAGGGGTCAGCCCCAGCATTTT. The V call is TRBV7-6, the J call TRBJ1-5; 8 bases are a match to TRBD1. Germline CDR1 reads SGHVS; CDR2 reads FNYEAQ. V dropped 6 bases and J dropped 6; count of bases not matched to a gene: 10. The CDR3 has 15 amino acids.